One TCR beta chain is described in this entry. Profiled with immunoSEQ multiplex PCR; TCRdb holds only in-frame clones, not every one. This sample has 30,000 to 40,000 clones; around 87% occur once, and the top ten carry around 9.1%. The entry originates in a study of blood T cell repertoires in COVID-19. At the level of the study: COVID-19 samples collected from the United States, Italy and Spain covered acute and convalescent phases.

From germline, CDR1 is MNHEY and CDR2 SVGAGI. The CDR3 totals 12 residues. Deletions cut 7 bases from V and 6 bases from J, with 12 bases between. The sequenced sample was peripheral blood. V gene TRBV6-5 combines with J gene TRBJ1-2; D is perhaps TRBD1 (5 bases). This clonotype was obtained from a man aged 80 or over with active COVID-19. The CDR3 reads CASNRGLDGYTF. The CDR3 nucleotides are TGTGCCAGCAACCGGGGGTTGGATGGCTACACCTTC.